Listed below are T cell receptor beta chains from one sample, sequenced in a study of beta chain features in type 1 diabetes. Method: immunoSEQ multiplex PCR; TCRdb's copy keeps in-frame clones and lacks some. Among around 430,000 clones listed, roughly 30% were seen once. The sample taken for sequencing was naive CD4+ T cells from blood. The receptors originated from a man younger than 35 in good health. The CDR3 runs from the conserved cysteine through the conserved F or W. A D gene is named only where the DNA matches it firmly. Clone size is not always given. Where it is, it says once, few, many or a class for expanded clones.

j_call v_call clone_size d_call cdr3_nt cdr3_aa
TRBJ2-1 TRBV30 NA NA TGTGCCTGGAGTGGTAACTACGGGGACGAGCAGTTCTTC CAWSGNYGDEQFF
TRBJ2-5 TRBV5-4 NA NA TGTGCCAGCAGCTTCGGGGGCGGACAGGTCCAGACCCAGTACTTC CASSFGGGQVQTQYF
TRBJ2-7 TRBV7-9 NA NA TGTGCCAGCAGCCCCCCCGCCCAGGCTTGGGAGCAGTACTTC CASSPPAQAWEQYF
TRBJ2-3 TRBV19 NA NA TGTGCCAGTAGTGTTAGCACAGATACGCAGTATTTT CASSVSTDTQYF
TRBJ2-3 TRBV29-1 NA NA TGCAGCGTGTCTCAGGGCACAGATACGCAGTATTTT CSVSQGTDTQYF
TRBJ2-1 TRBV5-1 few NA TGCGCCAGCAGCTTGGACCTCTACAATGAGCAGTTCTTC CASSLDLYNEQFF
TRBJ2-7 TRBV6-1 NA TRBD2 TGTGCCAGCACTGGATGGGAGGGACGCGAGCAGTACTTC CASTGWEGREQYF
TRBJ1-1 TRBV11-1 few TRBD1 TGTGCCAGCAGCAGGGACAGGGTTGAAGCTTTCTTT CASSRDRVEAFF
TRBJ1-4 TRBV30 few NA TGTGCCTGGGGACAGCCTTATGAAAAACTGTTTTTT CAWGQPYEKLFF
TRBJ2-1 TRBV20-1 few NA TGCAGTGCCGTACAGTACAGGGTGGAGTTCTTC CSAVQYRVEFF
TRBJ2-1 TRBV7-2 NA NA TGTGCCAGCAGCCCTTTTTTAGTCTACAATGAGCAGTTCTTC CASSPFLVYNEQFF
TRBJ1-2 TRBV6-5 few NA TGTGCCAGCAGTTACTCGACCGAGGGCTATGGCTACACCTTC CASSYSTEGYGYTF
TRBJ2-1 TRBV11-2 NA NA TGTGCCAGCAGCTTAAGGGGAGTCACCTACAATGAGCAGTTCTTC CASSLRGVTYNEQFF
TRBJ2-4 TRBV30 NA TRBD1 TGTGCCTGGTGCCCGGGACAGTTGGCAAACATTCAGTACTTC CAWCPGQLANIQYF
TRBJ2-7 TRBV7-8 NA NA TGTGCCAGCAGCTTTGACCGCTACGAGCAGTACTTC CASSFDRYEQYF
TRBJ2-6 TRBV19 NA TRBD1 TGTGCCAGTAGCGTCGACAGGGCCGGGGCCAACGTCCTGACTTTC CASSVDRAGANVLTF
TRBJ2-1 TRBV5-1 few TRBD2 TGCGCCAGCAGCTTGTTAGCGGGAGGGCCAGGGGAGCAGTTCTTC CASSLLAGGPGEQFF
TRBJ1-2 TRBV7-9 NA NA TGTGCCAGCAGCTTAGCGACAGTCCATGGCTACACCTTC CASSLATVHGYTF
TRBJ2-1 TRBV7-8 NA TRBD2 TGTGCCACTTGCCCTGGGGAGGGAACTGAGCAGTTCTTC CATCPGEGTEQFF
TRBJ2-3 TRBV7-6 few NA TGTGCCAGCAGCCACATTAAGGGGCTCCAGACCACAGATACGCAGTATTTT CASSHIKGLQTTDTQYF
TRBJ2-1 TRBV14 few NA TGTGCCAGCAGCCACCGGGGAGTTACGGGCAATGAGCAGTTCTTC CASSHRGVTGNEQFF
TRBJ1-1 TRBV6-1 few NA TGTGCCAGCAGTCTTAAAGGACAGCAGAACACTGAAGCTTTCTTT CASSLKGQQNTEAFF
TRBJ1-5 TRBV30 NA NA TGTGCCTGGAGTGTCGGAGGGGACAATCAGCCCCAGCATTTT CAWSVGGDNQPQHF
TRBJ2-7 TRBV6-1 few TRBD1 TGTGCCAGCAGTGAGCAGACAGGGCCCTACGAGCAGTACTTC CASSEQTGPYEQYF
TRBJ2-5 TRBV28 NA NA TGTGCCAGCAGTTTAGGAGGGCTTGGGACCCAGTACTTC CASSLGGLGTQYF
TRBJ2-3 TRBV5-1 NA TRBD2 TGCGCCAGCAGCCCCAGGACTAGCGGGGGGACAGATACGCAGTATTTT CASSPRTSGGTDTQYF
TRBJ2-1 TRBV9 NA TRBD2 TGTGCCAGCAGCGGCAGACTAGCGCGAAGCTCCTACAATGAGCAGTTCTTC CASSGRLARSSYNEQFF
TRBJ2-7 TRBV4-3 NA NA TGCGCCAGCAGCCCCTCGCATCACCTTACAGATCCTTCCTACGAGCAGTACTTC CASSPSHHLTDPSYEQYF
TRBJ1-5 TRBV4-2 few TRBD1 TGTGCCAGCAGCCAAGACGACAGGGGCAGACAGCCCCAGCATTTT CASSQDDRGRQPQHF
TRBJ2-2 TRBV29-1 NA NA TGCAGCGTTGGTCGCCGCACCGGGGAGCTGTTTTTT CSVGRRTGELFF
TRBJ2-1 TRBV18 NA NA TGTGCCAGCTCAGATAAGTTTCAGTTCTTC CASSDKFQFF
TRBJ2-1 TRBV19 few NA TGTGCCAGTAGTCCCTCACTGTACAATGAGCAGTTCTTC CASSPSLYNEQFF
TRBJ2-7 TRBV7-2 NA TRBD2 TGTGCCAGCAGCCAAAATGGACTAGTTCGATACGAGCAGTACTTC CASSQNGLVRYEQYF
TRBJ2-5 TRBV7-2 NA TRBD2 TGTGCCAGCAGCCCCCGGACTAGCCAAGAGACCCAGTACTTC CASSPRTSQETQYF
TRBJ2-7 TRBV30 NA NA TGTGCCTGGAGTGTACATGGGGTATACGAGCAGTACTTC CAWSVHGVYEQYF
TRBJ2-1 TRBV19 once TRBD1 TGTGCCAGTAGTGCGGAACAGGGGGCTGGCTACAATGAGCAGTTCTTC CASSAEQGAGYNEQFF
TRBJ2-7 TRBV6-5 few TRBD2 TGTGCCAGCAGTTTACTAGCGGGACCCACCTACGAGCAGTACTTC CASSLLAGPTYEQYF
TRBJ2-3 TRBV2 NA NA TGTGCCAGCAGTGACCGGCGGGCTCGGGATACGCAGTATTTT CASSDRRARDTQYF
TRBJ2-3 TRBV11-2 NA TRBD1 TGTGCCAGCAGCTTAGCGGGACAGGGAACAGATACGCAGTATTTT CASSLAGQGTDTQYF
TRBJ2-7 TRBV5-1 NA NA TGCGCCAGCAGCTTGTCGGGCCCCTACGAGCAGTACTTC CASSLSGPYEQYF
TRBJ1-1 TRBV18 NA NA TGTGCCAGCTCCTCAGAGGCGAGCACTGAAGCTTTCTTT CASSSEASTEAFF
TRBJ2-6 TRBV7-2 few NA TGTGCCAGCAGGTTAAGCTCTGGGGCCAACGTCCTGACTTTC CASRLSSGANVLTF
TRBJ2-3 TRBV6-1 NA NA TGTGCCAGCAGTGATTGGGGTCCTAGCACAGATACGCAGTATTTT CASSDWGPSTDTQYF
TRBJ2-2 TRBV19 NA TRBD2 TGTGCCAGTAGTATAGATGGGCTAGCGGGAGTAAGGACCGGGGAGCTGTTTTTT CASSIDGLAGVRTGELFF